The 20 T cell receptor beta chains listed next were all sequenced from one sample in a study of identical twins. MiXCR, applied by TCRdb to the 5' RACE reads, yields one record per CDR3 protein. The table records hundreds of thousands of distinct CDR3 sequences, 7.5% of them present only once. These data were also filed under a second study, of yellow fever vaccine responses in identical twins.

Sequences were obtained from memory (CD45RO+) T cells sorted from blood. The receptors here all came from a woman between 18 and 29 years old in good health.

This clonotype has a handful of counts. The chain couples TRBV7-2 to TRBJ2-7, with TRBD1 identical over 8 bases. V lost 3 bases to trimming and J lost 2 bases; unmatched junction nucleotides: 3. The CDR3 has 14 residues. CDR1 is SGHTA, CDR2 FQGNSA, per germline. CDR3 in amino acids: CASSFTRGPYEQYF. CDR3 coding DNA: TGTGCCAGCAGCTTCACCAGGGGGCCCTACGAGCAGTACTTC.

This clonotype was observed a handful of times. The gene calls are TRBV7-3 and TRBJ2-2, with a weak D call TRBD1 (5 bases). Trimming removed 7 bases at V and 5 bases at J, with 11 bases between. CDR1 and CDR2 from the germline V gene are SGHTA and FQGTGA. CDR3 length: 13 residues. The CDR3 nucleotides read TGTGCCAGCACCCTAAGGGGTACCGGGGAGCTGTTTTTT. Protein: CASTLRGTGELFF.

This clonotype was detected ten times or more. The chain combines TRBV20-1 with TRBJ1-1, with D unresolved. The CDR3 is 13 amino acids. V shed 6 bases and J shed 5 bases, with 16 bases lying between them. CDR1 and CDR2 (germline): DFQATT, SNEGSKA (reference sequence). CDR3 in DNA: TGCAGTGCGGATAACCCCCGGACGACTGAAGCTTTCTTT. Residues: CSADNPRTTEAFF.

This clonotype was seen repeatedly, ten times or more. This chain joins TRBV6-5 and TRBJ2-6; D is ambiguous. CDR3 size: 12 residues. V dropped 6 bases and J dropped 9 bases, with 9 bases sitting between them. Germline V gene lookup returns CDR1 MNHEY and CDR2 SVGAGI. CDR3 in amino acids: CASSSRVNVLTF. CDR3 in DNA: TGTGCCAGCAGCTCCCGAGTCAACGTCCTGACTTTC.

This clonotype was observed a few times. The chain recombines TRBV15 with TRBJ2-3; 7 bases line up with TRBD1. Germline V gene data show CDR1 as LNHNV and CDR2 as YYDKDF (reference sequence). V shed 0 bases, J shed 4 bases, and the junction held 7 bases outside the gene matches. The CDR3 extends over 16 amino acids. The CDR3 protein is CATSRDRGLGADTQYF. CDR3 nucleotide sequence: TGTGCCACCAGCAGAGATAGGGGGCTCGGGGCAGATACGCAGTATTTT.

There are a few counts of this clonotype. CDR3 amino acids: CASSGTGTGVGYTF. As DNA, the CDR3 is TGTGCCAGCAGCGGAACCGGGACAGGGGTCGGCTACACCTTC. This rearrangement joins TRBV27 to TRBJ1-2; 10 nucleotides align to TRBD1. The CDR3 covers 14 residues. With 6 bases clipped from V and 8 bases from J, the junction kept 9 bases outside the gene matches. Germline-derived CDR1 and CDR2 are MNHEY and SMNVEV (reference sequence).

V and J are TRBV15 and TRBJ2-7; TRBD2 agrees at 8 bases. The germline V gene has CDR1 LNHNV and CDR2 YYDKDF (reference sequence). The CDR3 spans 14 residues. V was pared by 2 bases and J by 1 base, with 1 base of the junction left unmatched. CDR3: CATSRTSGSYEQYF. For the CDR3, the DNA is TGTGCCACCAGCAGAACTAGCGGATCCTACGAGCAGTACTTC.

This CDR3 reads CASSQVGVGDTQYF. CDR3 in DNA: TGTGCCAGCAGCCAAGTTGGAGTCGGGGATACGCAGTATTTT. The chain has TRBV4-2 and TRBJ2-3; no reliable D call. With 1 base removed from V and 6 bases from J, the gap between germline ends came to 11 bases. The CDR3 spans 14 residues. CDR1 and CDR2 (germline): LGHNA, YNFKEQ.

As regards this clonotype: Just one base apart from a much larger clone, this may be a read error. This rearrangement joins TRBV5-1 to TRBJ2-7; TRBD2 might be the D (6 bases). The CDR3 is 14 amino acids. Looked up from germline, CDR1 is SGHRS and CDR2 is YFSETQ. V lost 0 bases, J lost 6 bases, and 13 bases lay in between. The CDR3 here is CASSLDGRVIEQYF. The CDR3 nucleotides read TGCGCCAGCAGCTTGGACGGGAGAGTAATCGAGCAGTACTTC.

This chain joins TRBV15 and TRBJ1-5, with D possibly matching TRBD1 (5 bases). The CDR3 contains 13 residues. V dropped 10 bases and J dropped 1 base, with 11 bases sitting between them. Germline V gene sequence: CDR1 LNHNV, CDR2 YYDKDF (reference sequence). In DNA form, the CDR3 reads TGTGCCATTTCGGGGCAGAGCAATCAGCCCCAGCATTTT. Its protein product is CAISGQSNQPQHF.

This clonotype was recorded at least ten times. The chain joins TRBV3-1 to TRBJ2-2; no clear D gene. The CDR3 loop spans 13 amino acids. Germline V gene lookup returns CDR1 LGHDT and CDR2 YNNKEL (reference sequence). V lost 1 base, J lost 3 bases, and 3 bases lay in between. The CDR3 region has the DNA TGTGCCAGCAGCCAAGGAGACACCGGGGAGCTGTTTTTT. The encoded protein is CASSQGDTGELFF. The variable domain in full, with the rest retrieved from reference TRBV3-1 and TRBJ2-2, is DTAVSQTPKYLVTQMGNDKSIKCEQNLGHDTMYWYKQDSKKFLKIMFSYNNKELIINETVPNRFSPKSPDKAHLNLHINSLELGDSAVYFCASSQGDTGELFFGEGSRLTVL.

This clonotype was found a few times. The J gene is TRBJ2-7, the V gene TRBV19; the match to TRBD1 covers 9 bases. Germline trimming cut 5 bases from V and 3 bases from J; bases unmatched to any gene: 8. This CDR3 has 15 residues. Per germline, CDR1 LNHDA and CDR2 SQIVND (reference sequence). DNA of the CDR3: TGTGCCAGTAGTCCCTTACAGGGGGCGGACTACGAGCAGTACTTC. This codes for CASSPLQGADYEQYF.

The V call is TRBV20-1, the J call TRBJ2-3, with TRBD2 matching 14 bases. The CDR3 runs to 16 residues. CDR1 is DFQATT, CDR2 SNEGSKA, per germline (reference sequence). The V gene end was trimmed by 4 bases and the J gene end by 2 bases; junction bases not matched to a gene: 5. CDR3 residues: CSAKGLAGDPTDTQYF. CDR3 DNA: TGCAGTGCTAAGGGACTAGCGGGAGACCCCACAGATACGCAGTATTTT.

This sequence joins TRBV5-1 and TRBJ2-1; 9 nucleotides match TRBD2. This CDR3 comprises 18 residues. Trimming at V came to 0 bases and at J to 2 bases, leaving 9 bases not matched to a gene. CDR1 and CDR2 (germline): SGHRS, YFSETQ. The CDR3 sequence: CASSLARASGVTYNEQFF. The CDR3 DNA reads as TGCGCCAGCAGCTTGGCCAGGGCTAGCGGGGTTACCTACAATGAGCAGTTCTTC.

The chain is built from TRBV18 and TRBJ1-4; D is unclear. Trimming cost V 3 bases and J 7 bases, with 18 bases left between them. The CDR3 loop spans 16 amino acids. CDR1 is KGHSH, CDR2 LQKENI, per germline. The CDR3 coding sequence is TGTGCCAGCTCACCTTTACCAGCGATAGGAGGTGAAAAACTGTTTTTT. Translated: CASSPLPAIGGEKLFF.

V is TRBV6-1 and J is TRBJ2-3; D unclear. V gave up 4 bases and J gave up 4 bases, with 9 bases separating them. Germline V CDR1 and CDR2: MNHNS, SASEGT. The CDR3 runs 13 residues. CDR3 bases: TGTGCCAGCAGTGGGCAAAAGGCAGATACGCAGTATTTT. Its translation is CASSGQKADTQYF.

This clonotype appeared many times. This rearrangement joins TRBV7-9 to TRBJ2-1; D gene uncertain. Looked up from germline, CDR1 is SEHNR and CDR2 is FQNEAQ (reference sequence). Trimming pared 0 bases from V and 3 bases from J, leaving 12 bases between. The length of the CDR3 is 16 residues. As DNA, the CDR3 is TGTGCCAGCAGCTTAGCGCTATCCGGATTCTACAATGAGCAGTTCTTC. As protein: CASSLALSGFYNEQFF. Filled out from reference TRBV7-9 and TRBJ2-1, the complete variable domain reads DTGVSQNPRHKITKRGQNVTFRCDPISEHNRLYWYRQTLGQGPEFLTYFQNEAQLEKSRLLSDRFSAERPKGSFSTLEIQRTEQGDSAMYLCASSLALSGFYNEQFFGPGTRLTVL.

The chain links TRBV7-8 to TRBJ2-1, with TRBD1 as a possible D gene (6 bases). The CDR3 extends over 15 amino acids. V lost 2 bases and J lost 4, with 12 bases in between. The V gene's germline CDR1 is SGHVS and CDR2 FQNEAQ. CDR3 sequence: CASSLTGKGYNEQFF. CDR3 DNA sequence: TGTGCCAGCAGCTTAACAGGGAAAGGGTACAATGAGCAGTTCTTC.

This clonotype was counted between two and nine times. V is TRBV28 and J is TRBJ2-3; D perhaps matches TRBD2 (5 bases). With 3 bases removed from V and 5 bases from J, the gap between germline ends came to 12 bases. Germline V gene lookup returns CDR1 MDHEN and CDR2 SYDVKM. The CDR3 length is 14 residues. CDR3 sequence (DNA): TGTGCCAGCAGTTTCAAGGCTCGGGGAGATACGCAGTATTTT. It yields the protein CASSFKARGDTQYF.

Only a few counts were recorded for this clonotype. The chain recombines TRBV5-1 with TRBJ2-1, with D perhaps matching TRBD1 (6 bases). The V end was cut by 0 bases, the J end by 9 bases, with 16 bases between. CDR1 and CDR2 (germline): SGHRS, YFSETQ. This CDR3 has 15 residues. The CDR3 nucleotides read TGCGCCAGCAGCTTGGACAGGGCGGAGATCGGTGAGCAGTTCTTC. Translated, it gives CASSLDRAEIGEQFF.